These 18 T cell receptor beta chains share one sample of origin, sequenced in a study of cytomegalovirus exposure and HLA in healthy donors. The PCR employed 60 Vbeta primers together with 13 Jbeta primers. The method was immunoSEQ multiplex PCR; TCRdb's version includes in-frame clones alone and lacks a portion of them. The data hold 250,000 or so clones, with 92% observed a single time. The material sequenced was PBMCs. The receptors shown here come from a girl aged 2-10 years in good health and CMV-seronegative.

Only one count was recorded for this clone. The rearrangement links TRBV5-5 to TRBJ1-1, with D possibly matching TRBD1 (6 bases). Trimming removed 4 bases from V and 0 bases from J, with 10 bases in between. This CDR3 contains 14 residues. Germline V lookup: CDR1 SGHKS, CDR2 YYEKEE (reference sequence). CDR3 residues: CASSTTGLNTEAFF. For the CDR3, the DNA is TGTGCCAGCAGCACCACAGGGTTGAACACTGAAGCTTTCTTT.

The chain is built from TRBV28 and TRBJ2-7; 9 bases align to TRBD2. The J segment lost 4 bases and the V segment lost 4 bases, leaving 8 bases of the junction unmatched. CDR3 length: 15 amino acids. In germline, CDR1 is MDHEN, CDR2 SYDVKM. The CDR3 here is CASSYGPGLAYEQYF. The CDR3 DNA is TGTGCCAGCAGTTACGGACCGGGACTAGCTTACGAGCAGTACTTC.

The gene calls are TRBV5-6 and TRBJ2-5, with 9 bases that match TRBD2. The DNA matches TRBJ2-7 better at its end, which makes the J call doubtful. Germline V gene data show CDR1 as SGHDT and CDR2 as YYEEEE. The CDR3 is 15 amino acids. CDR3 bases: TGTGCCAGCAGCCTTGAGCGGGGGGCGACCTACGAGCAGTACTTC. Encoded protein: CASSLERGATYEQYF.

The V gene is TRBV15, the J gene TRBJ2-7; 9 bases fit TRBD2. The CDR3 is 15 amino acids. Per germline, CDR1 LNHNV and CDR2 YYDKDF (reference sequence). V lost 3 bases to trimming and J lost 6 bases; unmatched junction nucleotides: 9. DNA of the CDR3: TGTGCCACCAGCAGGAAAGCGGGAGGAGCAGTCGAGCAGTACTTC. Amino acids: CATSRKAGGAVEQYF.

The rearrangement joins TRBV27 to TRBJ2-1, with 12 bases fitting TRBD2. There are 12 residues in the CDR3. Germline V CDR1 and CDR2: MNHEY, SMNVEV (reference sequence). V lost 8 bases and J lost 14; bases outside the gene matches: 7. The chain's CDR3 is CASGRTSGKEFF. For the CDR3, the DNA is TGTGCCAGCGGGCGGACTAGCGGGAAGGAGTTCTTC.

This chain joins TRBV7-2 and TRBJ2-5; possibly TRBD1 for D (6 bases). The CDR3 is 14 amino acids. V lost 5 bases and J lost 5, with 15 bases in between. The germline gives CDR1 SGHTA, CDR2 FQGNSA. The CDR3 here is CASSLLGQTETQYF. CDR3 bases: TGTGCCAGCAGCCTACTCGGACAGACGGAGACCCAGTACTTC.

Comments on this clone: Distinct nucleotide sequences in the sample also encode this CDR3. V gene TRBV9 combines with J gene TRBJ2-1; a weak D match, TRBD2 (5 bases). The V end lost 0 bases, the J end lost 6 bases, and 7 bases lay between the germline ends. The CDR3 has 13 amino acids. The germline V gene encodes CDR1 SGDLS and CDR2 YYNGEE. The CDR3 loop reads CASSVVGSNEQFF. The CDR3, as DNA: TGTGCCAGCAGCGTAGTGGGGAGCAATGAGCAGTTCTTC.

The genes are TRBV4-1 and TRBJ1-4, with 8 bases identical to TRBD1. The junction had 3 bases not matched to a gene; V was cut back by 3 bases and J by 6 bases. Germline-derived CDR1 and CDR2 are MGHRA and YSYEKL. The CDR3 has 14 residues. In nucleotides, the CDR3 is TGCGCCAGCAGCCAGACAGGGGTGGATGAAAAACTGTTTTTT. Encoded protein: CASSQTGVDEKLFF.

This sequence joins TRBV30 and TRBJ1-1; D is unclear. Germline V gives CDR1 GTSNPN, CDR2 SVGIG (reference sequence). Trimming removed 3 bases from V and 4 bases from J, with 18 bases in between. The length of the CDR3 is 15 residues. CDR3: CAWSFLDGGATEAFF. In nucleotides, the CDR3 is TGTGCCTGGAGCTTCCTAGACGGAGGAGCCACTGAAGCTTTCTTT.

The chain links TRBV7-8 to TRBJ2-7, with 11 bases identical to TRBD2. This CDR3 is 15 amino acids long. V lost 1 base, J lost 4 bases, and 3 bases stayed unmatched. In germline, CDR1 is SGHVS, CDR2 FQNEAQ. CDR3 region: CASSLGSSGRYEQYF. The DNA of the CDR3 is TGTGCCAGCAGCTTAGGATCTAGCGGGAGGTACGAGCAGTACTTC.

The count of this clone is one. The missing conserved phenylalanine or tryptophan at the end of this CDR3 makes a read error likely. CDR3 coding DNA: TGCGCCAGCAGTTACCGGGTCGAGGGAGTACAGCCCCAGCATTCT. It is translated as CASSYRVEGVQPQHS. The rearrangement uses TRBV6-6 and TRBJ1-5; D gene uncertain. Germline V gene sequence: CDR1 MNHNY, CDR2 SVGAGI (reference sequence). The CDR3 runs 15 residues.

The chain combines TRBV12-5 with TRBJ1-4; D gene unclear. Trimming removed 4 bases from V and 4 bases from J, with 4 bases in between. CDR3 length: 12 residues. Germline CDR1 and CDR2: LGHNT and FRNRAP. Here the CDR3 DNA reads TGTGCTAGTGGTTCCTATAATGAAAAACTGTTTTTT. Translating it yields CASGSYNEKLFF.

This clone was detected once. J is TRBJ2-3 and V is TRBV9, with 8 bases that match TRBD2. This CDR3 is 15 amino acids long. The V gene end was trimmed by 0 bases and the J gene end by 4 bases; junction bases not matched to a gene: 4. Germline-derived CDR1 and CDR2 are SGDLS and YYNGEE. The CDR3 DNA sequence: TGTGCCAGCAGCGTAGCCGGCGGGGGGCCAGATACGCAGTATTTT. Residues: CASSVAGGGPDTQYF. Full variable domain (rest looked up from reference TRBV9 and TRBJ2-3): DSGVTQTPKHLITATGQRVTLRCSPRSGDLSVYWYQQSLDQGLQFLIQYYNGEERAKGNILERFSAQQFPDLHSELNLSSLELGDSALYFCASSVAGGGPDTQYFGPGTRLTVL.

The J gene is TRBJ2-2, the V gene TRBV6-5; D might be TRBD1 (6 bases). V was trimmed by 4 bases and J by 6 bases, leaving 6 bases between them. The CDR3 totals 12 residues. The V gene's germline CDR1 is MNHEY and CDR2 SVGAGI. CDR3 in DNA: TGTGCCAGCAGTTGGACAGCCGGGGAGCTGTTTTTT. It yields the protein CASSWTAGELFF.

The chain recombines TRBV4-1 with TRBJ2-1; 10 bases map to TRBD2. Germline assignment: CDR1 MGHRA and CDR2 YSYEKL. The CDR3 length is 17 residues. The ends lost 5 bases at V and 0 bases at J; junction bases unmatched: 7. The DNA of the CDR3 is TGCGCCAGCAGCTTAGGTAGCGGGGGGTACTCCTACAATGAGCAGTTCTTC. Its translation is CASSLGSGGYSYNEQFF.

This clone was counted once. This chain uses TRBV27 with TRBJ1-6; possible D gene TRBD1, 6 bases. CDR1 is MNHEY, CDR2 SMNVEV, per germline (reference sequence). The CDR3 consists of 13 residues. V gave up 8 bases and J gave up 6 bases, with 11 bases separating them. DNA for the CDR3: TGTGCCAGCGGGCAGGGGTTTAATTCACCCCTCCACTTT. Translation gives CASGQGFNSPLHF.

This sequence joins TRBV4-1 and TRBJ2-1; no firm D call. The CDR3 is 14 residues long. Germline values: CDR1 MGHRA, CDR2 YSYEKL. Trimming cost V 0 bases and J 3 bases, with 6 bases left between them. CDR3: CASSQDNYYNEQFF. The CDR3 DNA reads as TGCGCCAGCAGCCAAGATAACTACTACAATGAGCAGTTCTTC.

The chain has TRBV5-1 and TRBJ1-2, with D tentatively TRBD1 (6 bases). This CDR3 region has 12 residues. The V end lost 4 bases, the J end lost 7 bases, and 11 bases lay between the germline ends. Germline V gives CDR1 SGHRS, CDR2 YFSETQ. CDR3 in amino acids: CASSLGQSGYTF. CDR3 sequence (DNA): TGCGCCAGCAGCCTTGGACAGTCTGGCTACACCTTC.